This is a list of T cell receptor beta chains from one sample in a study of neoadjuvant anti-PD-1 for oral cavity cancer. TCRdb's table, derived via immunoSEQ multiplex PCR, lists solely in-frame clones and lacks some. The sample shows 10,000 to 15,000 clones, about 60% of them seen only once. The sequencing here drew on PBMCs, taken before nivolumab (anti-PD-1) treatment. These receptor sequences come from a person aged 35-79 years with oral cavity squamous cell carcinoma. Each CDR3 is given with its conserved first and last residue. D genes are given only for firm matches. Only part of the rows carry a size: once, few, many, or a class if the clone is expanded.

v_call	d_call	j_call	clone_size	cdr3_aa	cdr3_nt
TRBV5-1	.	TRBJ1-6	.	CASSPMAPYNSPLHF	TGCGCCAGCAGCCCCATGGCTCCTTATAATTCACCCCTCCACTTT
TRBV30	.	TRBJ1-2	once	CASSLMTGGYTF	TGTGCCTCCTCTCTCATGACGGGGGGCTACACCTTC
TRBV2	.	TRBJ2-1	.	CAGTGYNEQFF	TGTGCGGGGACTGGCTACAATGAGCAGTTCTTC
TRBV6-6	TRBD1	TRBJ2-2	.	CASTWTGRTGELFF	TGTGCCAGCACCTGGACAGGGCGCACCGGGGAGCTGTTTTTT
TRBV5-4	.	TRBJ1-1	.	CASREIDMNTEAFF	TGTGCCAGCCGTGAGATAGACATGAACACTGAAGCTTTCTTT
TRBV19	.	TRBJ1-3	few	CASSIGGAGSSGNTIYF	TGTGCCAGTAGTATTGGGGGGGCAGGAAGCTCTGGAAACACCATATATTTT
TRBV6-1	.	TRBJ2-7	.	CASSESGNEQYF	TGTGCCAGCAGTGAATCGGGAAACGAGCAGTACTTC
TRBV30	.	TRBJ1-5	.	CAWSRRDGLKPQHF	TGTGCCTGGAGTCGCCGGGACGGCCTGAAGCCCCAGCATTTT
TRBV19	TRBD1	TRBJ1-1	.	CASSIPGTGAGEAFF	TGTGCCAGTAGTATACCCGGGACAGGGGCCGGTGAAGCTTTCTTT
TRBV21-1	.	TRBJ1-1	.	CASSLPRGGLDTEAFF	TGTGCCAGCAGCCTACCCAGGGGGGGGTTGGACACTGAAGCTTTCTTT
TRBV2	TRBD2	TRBJ2-2	few	CASSETGLANTGELFF	TGTGCCAGCAGTGAAACCGGACTAGCGAACACCGGGGAGCTGTTTTTT
TRBV19	.	TRBJ1-3	.	CASRGAREGSFGNTIYF	TGTGCCAGTAGGGGGGCCCGAGAGGGGAGCTTTGGAAACACCATATATTTT
TRBV7-9	.	TRBJ2-1	once	CASSAWTGRDEQFF	TGTGCCAGCAGCGCCTGGACAGGGAGGGATGAGCAGTTCTTC
TRBV7-3	.	TRBJ2-3	.	CASSLNSRASTDTQYF	TGTGCCAGCAGCTTAAACTCTAGGGCTAGCACAGATACGCAGTATTTT
TRBV7-9	TRBD1	TRBJ1-4	.	CARQGATNEKLFF	TGTGCCAGGCAGGGGGCGACTAATGAAAAACTGTTTTTT
TRBV6-1	.	TRBJ2-3	.	CASTVSLGTDTQYF	TGTGCCAGCACCGTATCTCTGGGCACAGATACGCAGTATTTT
TRBV19	TRBD2	TRBJ2-1	.	CASRNLAGAYNEQFF	TGTGCCAGTAGGAATCTAGCGGGAGCATACAATGAGCAGTTCTTC
TRBV6-1	.	TRBJ2-7	.	CASRATREAIYEQYF	TGTGCCAGCAGGGCTACTCGGGAAGCAATCTACGAGCAGTACTTC
TRBV25-1	.	TRBJ2-1	.	CASSGSTSRIDEQFF	TGTGCCAGCAGTGGATCCACTAGCAGGATCGATGAGCAGTTCTTC
TRBV19	.	TRBJ1-2	.	CASSPVAYGYTF	TGTGCCAGTAGTCCAGTCGCCTATGGCTACACCTTC
TRBV7-8	.	TRBJ2-1	once	CASSSPTTTNYNEQFF	TGTGCCAGCAGCTCCCCGACCACGACCAACTACAATGAGCAGTTCTTC
TRBV7-2	.	TRBJ2-1	.	CASSYTSYYEQFF	TGTGCCAGCAGCTATACTAGCTACTATGAGCAGTTCTTC
TRBV4-1	TRBD1	TRBJ1-1	.	CASSQDTGGAQGTEAFF	TGCGCCAGCAGCCAAGATACGGGTGGGGCACAGGGGACTGAAGCTTTCTTT
TRBV4-1	.	TRBJ2-1	.	CASSQVDAGYNEQFF	TGCGCCAGCAGCCAAGTCGACGCAGGCTACAATGAGCAGTTCTTC